Below, 10 T cell receptor beta chains from the same sample are listed, as sequenced in a study of cytomegalovirus exposure and HLA in healthy donors. In the PCR, 60 Vbeta and 13 Jbeta primers were used. Here immunoSEQ multiplex PCR was the method, and the copy in TCRdb shows in-frame clones only, minus some. The repertoire holds about 200,000 clones, with approximately 81% as singletons. Sequencing input: PBMCs. The receptor source for this set is a man aged 25-45 years in good health and CMV-seronegative.

The chain combines TRBV15 with TRBJ2-7; TRBD1 agrees at 8 bases. Germline trimming cut 5 bases from V and 2 bases from J; bases unmatched to any gene: 14. This CDR3 contains 17 residues. Germline loops: CDR1 LNHNV, CDR2 YYDKDF (reference sequence). The CDR3 loop reads CATSGAPRTGSTYEQYF. The CDR3 DNA reads TGTGCCACCAGCGGGGCCCCCCGGACAGGGAGCACCTACGAGCAGTACTTC.

This sequence joins TRBV7-6 and TRBJ1-6; tentatively, D is TRBD1 (5 bases). The CDR3 extends over 17 amino acids. Trimming removed 4 bases at V and 7 bases at J, with 20 bases between. In germline, CDR1 is SGHVS, CDR2 FNYEAQ. CDR3 nucleotide sequence: TGTGCCAGCAGCTCATCTTTAAGGGGTTTAGGGAATTCACCCCTCCACTTT. This encodes CASSSSLRGLGNSPLHF.

Only a few counts were recorded for this clone. The chain has TRBV6-1 and TRBJ2-7; 9 nucleotides match TRBD1. The germline V gene encodes CDR1 MNHNS and CDR2 SASEGT. With 6 bases clipped from V and 3 bases from J, the junction kept 6 bases outside the gene matches. The CDR3 is 14 residues long. The CDR3 region is CASRPGQGNYEQYF. In nucleotides, the CDR3 is TGTGCCAGCAGACCGGGACAGGGAAACTACGAGCAGTACTTC.

Concerning this clone: This sample also contains other DNA sequences that code for the same CDR3. Here the CDR3 DNA reads TGCGCCAGCAGCTTCCGGAGGGGTTTGAACACTGAAGCTTTCTTT. Amino acids: CASSFRRGLNTEAFF. This sequence joins TRBV5-1 and TRBJ1-1; a possible D gene is TRBD1 (5 bases). Germline V lookup: CDR1 SGHRS, CDR2 YFSETQ. Trimming removed 2 bases at V and 0 bases at J, with 11 bases between. The CDR3 is 15 residues long. The entire variable domain, with the rest obtained from reference TRBV5-1 and TRBJ1-1, is as follows: KAGVTQTPRYLIKTRGQQVTLSCSPISGHRSVSWYQQTPGQGLQFLFEYFSETQRNKGNFPGRFSGRQFSNSRSEMNVSTLELGDSALYLCASSFRRGLNTEAFFGQGTRLTVV.

V usage is TRBV28 and J usage is TRBJ1-5; D unclear. Germline V gene sequence: CDR1 MDHEN, CDR2 SYDVKM. V was clipped by 9 bases and J by 3 bases, with 15 bases between them. This CDR3 comprises 14 residues. The CDR3 DNA follows: TGTGCCAGTTGTACGGGAACTCACAATCAGCCCCAGCATTTT. Its translation is CASCTGTHNQPQHF.

The chain employs TRBV9 and TRBJ2-3; 11 nucleotides agree with TRBD1. Germline assignment: CDR1 SGDLS and CDR2 YYNGEE. The CDR3 is 16 residues long. The V gene end was trimmed by 3 bases and the J gene end by 4 bases; junction bases not matched to a gene: 7. CDR3 nucleotide sequence: TGTGCCAGCAGCGCCCGGACAGGGGGCTTCTCAGATACGCAGTATTTT. It translates to CASSARTGGFSDTQYF.

The chain links TRBV7-3 to TRBJ2-2; TRBD2 matches at 11 bases. The length of the CDR3 is 15 residues. Germline lookup yields CDR1 SGHTA and CDR2 FQGTGA. V lost 5 bases to trimming and J lost 7 bases; unmatched junction nucleotides: 6. The CDR3 DNA reads as TGTGCCAGCAGCGACACTAGCGGGGGTATCGGGGAGCTGTTTTTT. Amino acids: CASSDTSGGIGELFF.

The J gene is TRBJ1-1, the V gene TRBV10-3; unclear D gene. Trimming stripped 3 bases from V and 1 base from J, with 6 bases between. The CDR3 sequence is 13 residues long. The germline V gene has CDR1 ENHRY and CDR2 SYGVKD. The CDR3 sequence is CAISDNRNTEAFF. The CDR3, as DNA: TGTGCCATCAGTGATAACAGGAACACTGAAGCTTTCTTT.

The rearrangement joins TRBV27 to TRBJ2-3; TRBD1 might be the D (5 bases). V was shortened by 2 bases and J by 1 base, with 7 bases between the two germline ends. This CDR3 contains 14 residues. The germline V gene has CDR1 MNHEY and CDR2 SMNVEV (reference sequence). This chain's CDR3 is CASSLGRGTDTQYF. The CDR3 DNA follows: TGTGCCAGCAGTTTAGGCAGGGGCACAGATACGCAGTATTTT.

This clone was observed a handful of times. This sequence joins TRBV5-4 and TRBJ2-1; 8 bases match TRBD2. Germline V CDR1 and CDR2: SGHNT, YYREEE (reference sequence). Trimming removed 0 bases from V and 6 bases from J; junction bases left unmatched: 8. This CDR3 spans 16 amino acids. The CDR3 DNA sequence: TGTGCCAGCAGCTTGGGGGGACCGGGGGGGGTCAATGAGCAGTTCTTC. Its protein is CASSLGGPGGVNEQFF.